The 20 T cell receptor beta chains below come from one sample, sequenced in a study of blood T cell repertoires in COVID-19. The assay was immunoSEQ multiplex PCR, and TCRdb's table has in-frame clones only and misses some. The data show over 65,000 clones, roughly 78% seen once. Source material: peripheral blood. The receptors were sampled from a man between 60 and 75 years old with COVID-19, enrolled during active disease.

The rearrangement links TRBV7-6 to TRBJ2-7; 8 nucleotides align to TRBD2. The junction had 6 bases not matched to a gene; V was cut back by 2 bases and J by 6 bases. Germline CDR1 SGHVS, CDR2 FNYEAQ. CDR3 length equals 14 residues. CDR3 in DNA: TGTGCCAGCAGCTTAAAGAGCGGGAGCCTCGAGCAGTACTTC. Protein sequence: CASSLKSGSLEQYF.

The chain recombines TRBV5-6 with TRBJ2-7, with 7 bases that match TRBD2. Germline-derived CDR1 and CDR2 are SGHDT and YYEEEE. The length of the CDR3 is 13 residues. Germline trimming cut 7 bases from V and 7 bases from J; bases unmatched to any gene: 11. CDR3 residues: CASSGRALREQYF. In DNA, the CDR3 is TGTGCCAGCTCTGGGAGGGCCCTAAGGGAGCAGTACTTC.

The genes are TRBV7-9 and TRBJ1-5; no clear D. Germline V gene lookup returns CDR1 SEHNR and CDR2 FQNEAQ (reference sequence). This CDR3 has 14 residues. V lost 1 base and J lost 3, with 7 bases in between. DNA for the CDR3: TGTGCCAGCAGCTTAGTTGGGCACAATCAGCCCCAGCATTTT. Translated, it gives CASSLVGHNQPQHF.

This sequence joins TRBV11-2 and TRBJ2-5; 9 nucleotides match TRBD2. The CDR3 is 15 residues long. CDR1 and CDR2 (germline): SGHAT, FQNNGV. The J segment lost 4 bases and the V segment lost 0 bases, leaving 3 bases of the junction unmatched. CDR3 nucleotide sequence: TGTGCCAGCAGCTTAGATGGCGGGAGGGGAGAGACCCAGTACTTC. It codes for CASSLDGGRGETQYF.

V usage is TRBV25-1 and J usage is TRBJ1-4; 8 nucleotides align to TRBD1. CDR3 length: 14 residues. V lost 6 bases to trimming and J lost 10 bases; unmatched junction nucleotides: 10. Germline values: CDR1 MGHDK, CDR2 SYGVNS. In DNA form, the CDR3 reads TGTGCCAGCAGCCACCGACAGGGGTGGGGAAAACTGTTTTTT. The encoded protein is CASSHRQGWGKLFF.

In nucleotides, the CDR3 is TGTGCCAGCAGTAGGGGGAAGGGAGAAGCTTTCTTT. It translates to CASSRGKGEAFF. The gene calls are TRBV7-9 and TRBJ1-1, with a tentative D call TRBD1 (6 bases). V was trimmed by 6 bases and J by 8 bases, leaving 13 bases between them. This CDR3 contains 12 residues. The V gene's germline CDR1 is SEHNR and CDR2 FQNEAQ (reference sequence).

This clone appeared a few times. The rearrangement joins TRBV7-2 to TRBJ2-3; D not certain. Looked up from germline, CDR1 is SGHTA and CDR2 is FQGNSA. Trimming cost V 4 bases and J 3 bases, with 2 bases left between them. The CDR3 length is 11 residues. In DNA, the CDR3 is TGTGCCAGCAGCTCAACAGATACGCAGTATTTT. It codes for CASSSTDTQYF.

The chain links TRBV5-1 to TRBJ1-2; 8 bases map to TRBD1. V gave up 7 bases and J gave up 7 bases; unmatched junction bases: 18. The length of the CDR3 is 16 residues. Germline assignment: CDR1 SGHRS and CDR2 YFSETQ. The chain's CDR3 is CASASSSGGGISGYTF. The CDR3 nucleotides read TGCGCCAGCGCCAGCTCATCAGGGGGCGGTATTAGTGGCTACACCTTC.

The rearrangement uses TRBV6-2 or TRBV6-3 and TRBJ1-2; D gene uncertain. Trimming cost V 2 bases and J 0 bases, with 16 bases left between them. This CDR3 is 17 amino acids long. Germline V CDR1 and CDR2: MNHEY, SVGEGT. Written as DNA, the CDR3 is TGTGCCAGCAGTTACGAGACACCAAAGCTCGCTAACTATGGCTACACCTTC. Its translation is CASSYETPKLANYGYTF.

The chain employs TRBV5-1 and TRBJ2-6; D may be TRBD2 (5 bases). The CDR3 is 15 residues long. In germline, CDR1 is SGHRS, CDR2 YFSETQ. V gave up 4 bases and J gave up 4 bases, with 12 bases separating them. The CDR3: CASSGGLAGANVLTF. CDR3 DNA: TGCGCCAGCAGCGGCGGCCTAGCCGGGGCCAACGTCCTGACTTTC. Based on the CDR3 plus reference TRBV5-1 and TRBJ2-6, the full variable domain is KAGVTQTPRYLIKTRGQQVTLSCSPISGHRSVSWYQQTPGQGLQFLFEYFSETQRNKGNFPGRFSGRQFSNSRSEMNVSTLELGDSALYLCASSGGLAGANVLTFGAGSRLTVL.

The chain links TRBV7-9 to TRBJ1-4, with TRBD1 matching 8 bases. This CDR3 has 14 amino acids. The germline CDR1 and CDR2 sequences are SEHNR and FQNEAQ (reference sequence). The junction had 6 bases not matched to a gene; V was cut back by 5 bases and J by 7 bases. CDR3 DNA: TGTGCCAGCAGCCGGACAGGGAGGACTGAAAAACTGTTTTTT. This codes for CASSRTGRTEKLFF.

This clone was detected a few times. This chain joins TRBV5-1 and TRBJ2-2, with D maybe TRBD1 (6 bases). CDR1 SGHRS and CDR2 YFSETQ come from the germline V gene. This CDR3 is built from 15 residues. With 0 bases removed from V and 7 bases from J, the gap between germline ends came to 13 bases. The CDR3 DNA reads TGCGCCAGCAGCTTGGTCGCAGGGGATTACGGGGAGCTGTTTTTT. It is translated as CASSLVAGDYGELFF.

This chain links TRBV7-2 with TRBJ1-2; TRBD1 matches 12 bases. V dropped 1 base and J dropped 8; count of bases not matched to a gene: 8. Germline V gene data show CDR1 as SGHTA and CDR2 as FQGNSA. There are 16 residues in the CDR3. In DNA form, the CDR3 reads TGTGCCAGCAGCTTAGGAGGGACAGGGGGCGCGAAAGGCTACACCTTC. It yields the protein CASSLGGTGGAKGYTF. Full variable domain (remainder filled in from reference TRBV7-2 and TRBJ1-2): GAGVSQSPSNKVTEKGKDVELRCDPISGHTALYWYRQSLGQGLEFLIYFQGNSAPDKSGLPSDRFSAERTGGSVSTLTIQRTQQEDSAVYLCASSLGGTGGAKGYTFGSGTRLTVV.

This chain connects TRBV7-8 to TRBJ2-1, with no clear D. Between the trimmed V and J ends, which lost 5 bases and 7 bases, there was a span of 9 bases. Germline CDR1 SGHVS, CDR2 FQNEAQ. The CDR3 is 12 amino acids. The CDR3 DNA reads TGTGCCAGCAGCCCAGTATTAAATGAGCAGTTCTTC. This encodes CASSPVLNEQFF.

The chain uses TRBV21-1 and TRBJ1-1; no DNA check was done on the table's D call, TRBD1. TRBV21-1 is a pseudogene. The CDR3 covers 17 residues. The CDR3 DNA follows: TGTGCCAGCAGCCCAAACAGGGTTCGGCCTCCAAACACTGAAGCTTTCTTT. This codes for CASSPNRVRPPNTEAFF.

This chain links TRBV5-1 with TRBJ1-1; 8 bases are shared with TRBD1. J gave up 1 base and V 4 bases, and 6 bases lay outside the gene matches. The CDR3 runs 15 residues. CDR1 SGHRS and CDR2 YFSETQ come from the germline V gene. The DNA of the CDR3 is TGCGCCAGCAGCGACCGAGGGACAGGGAACACTGAAGCTTTCTTT. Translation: CASSDRGTGNTEAFF.

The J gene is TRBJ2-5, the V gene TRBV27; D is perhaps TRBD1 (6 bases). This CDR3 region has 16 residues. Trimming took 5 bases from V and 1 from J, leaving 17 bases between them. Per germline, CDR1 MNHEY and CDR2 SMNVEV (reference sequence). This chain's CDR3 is CASSPTRDTRQETQYF. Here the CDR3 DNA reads TGTGCCAGCAGTCCTACCCGGGACACCCGCCAAGAGACCCAGTACTTC.

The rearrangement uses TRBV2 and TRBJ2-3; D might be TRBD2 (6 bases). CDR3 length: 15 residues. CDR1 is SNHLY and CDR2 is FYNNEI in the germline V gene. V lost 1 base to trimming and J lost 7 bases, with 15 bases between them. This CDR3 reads CASSEVVGGPNTQYF. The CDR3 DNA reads TGTGCCAGCAGTGAAGTTGTCGGGGGTCCAAATACGCAGTATTTT. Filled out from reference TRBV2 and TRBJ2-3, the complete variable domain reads EPEVTQTPSHQVTQMGQEVILRCVPISNHLYFYWYRQILGQKVEFLVSFYNNEISEKSEIFDDQFSVERPDGSNFTLKIRSTKLEDSAMYFCASSEVVGGPNTQYFGPGTRLTVL.

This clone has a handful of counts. CDR3 DNA: TGTGCCAGCTCACGAGCGGGATCGAACACCGGGGAGCTGTTTTTT. It codes for CASSRAGSNTGELFF. The V and J genes are TRBV18 and TRBJ2-2; TRBD2 matches 7 bases. Germline V gene lookup returns CDR1 KGHSH and CDR2 LQKENI. The junction had 2 bases not matched to a gene; V was cut back by 4 bases and J by 0 bases. This CDR3 is 15 amino acids long.

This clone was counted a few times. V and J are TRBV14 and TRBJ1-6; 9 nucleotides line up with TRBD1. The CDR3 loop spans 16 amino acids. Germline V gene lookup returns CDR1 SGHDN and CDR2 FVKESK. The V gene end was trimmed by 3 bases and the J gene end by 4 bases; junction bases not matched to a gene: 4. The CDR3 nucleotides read TGTGCCAGCAGCCACCCCGGGACAGGGTATAATTCACCCCTCCACTTT. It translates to CASSHPGTGYNSPLHF.